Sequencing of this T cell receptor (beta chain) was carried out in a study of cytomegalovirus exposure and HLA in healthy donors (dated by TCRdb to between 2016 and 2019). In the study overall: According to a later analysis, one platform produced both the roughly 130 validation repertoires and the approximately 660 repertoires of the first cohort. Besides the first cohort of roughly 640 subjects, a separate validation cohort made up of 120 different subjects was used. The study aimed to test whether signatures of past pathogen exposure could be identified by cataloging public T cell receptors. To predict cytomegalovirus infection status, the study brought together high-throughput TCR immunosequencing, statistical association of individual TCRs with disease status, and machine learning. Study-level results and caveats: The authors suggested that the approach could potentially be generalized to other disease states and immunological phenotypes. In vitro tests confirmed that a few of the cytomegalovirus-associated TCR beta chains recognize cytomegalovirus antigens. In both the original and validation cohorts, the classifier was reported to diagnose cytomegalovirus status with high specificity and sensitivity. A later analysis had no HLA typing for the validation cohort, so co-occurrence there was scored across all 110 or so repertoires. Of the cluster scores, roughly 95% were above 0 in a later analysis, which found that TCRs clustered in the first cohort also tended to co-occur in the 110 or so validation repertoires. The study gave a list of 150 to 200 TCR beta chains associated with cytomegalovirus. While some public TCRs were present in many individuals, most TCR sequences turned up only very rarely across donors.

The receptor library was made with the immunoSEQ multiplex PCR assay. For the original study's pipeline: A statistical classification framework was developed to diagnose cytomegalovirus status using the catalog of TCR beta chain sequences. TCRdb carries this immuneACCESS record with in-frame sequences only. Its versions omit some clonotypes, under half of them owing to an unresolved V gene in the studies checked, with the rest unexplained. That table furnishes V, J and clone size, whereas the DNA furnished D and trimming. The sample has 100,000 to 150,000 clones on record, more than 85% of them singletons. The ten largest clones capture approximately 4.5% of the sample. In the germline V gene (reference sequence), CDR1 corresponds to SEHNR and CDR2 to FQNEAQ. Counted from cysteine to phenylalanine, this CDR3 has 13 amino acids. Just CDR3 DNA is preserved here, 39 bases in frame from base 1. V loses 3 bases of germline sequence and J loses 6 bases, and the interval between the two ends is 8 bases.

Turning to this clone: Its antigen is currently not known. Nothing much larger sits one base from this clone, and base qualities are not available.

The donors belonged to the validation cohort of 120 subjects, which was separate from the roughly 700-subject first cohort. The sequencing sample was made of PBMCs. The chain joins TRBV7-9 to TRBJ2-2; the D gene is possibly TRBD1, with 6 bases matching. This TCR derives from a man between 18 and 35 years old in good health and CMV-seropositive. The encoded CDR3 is CASSLGQSGELFF. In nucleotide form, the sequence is TGTGCCAGCAGCTTGGGACAATCCGGGGAGCTGTTTTTT.